Shown below are 10 T cell receptor beta chains from a single sample sequenced in a study of shared clonotypes between healthy human individuals. Using immunoSEQ multiplex PCR, the repertoire was profiled, and TCRdb retains in-frame clones only, with some absent. Of 2.5 million or so clones in the sample, approximately 94% were seen once. What was sequenced was naive CD4+ T cells sorted from blood. Specified subset: CD45RA+ positively selected. These receptor sequences come from a man younger than 35 in good health.

V is TRBV6-5 and J is TRBJ2-1, with D possibly TRBD2 on 6 matching bases. Germline V gene data show CDR1 as MNHEY and CDR2 as SVGAGI. The CDR3 covers 15 residues. V was trimmed by 0 bases and J by 5 bases, leaving 11 bases between them. The CDR3 DNA sequence: TGTGCCAGCAGTTACTCGGGGGGAGTTCACAATGAGCAGTTCTTC. The encoded protein is CASSYSGGVHNEQFF.

The chain recombines TRBV4-3 with TRBJ2-3; 12 bases are a match to TRBD2. The ends lost 0 bases at V and 2 bases at J; junction bases unmatched: 3. The germline V gene encodes CDR1 LGHNA and CDR2 YSLEER. This CDR3 contains 17 residues. CDR3 nucleotides: TGCGCCAGCAGCCAAGATCGGACTAGCGGGGCCACAGATACGCAGTATTTT. It translates to CASSQDRTSGATDTQYF.

Concerning this clone: Other nucleotide sequences from this sample produce the same CDR3. V gene TRBV5-1 combines with J gene TRBJ2-5; 7 bases map to TRBD2. The CDR3 sequence is 15 residues long. V dropped 0 bases and J dropped 4; count of bases not matched to a gene: 6. Germline CDR1 SGHRS, CDR2 YFSETQ. CDR3 in amino acids: CASSLAPGGGETQYF. CDR3 DNA sequence: TGCGCCAGCAGCTTGGCCCCGGGGGGTGGAGAGACCCAGTACTTC.

The rearrangement links TRBV5-1 to TRBJ1-2, with TRBD1 as a possible D gene (5 bases). Germline V gives CDR1 SGHRS, CDR2 YFSETQ. The CDR3 has 16 amino acids. Trimming shortened V by 4 bases and J by 2 bases, and 18 bases separated the two germline ends. The CDR3: CASSGAIGGINYGYTF. DNA for the CDR3: TGCGCCAGCAGCGGGGCTATCGGGGGGATCAACTATGGCTACACCTTC.

V is TRBV5-1 and J is TRBJ2-7; D is perhaps TRBD1 (6 bases). V lost 4 bases and J 4 bases, leaving 15 bases between the germline ends. The CDR3 loop spans 14 amino acids. The germline V gene encodes CDR1 SGHRS and CDR2 YFSETQ. CDR3 nucleotide sequence: TGCGCCAGCAGCCAACAGCCCAGGGGATACGAGCAGTACTTC. The encoded protein is CASSQQPRGYEQYF.

The chain employs TRBV6-1 and TRBJ2-7; maybe TRBD1 (6 bases). Germline V gives CDR1 MNHNS, CDR2 SASEGT. This CDR3 spans 12 amino acids. V was cut by 5 bases and J by 5 bases, with 10 bases left in between. The CDR3 DNA follows: TGTGCCAGCAGTTATTACAGGGACGAGCAGTACTTC. Its translation: CASSYYRDEQYF.

In this sample, this clone turned up once. The chain recombines TRBV7-3 with TRBJ2-5, with 10 bases identical to TRBD1. V trimming: 0 bases; J trimming: 4 bases; junction bases outside the gene matches: 5. The CDR3 length is 16 residues. The germline CDR1 and CDR2 sequences are SGHTA and FQGTGA. The CDR3 bases are TGTGCCAGCAGCTTAACGGGACAGGGGATGATAGAGACCCAGTACTTC. This sequence encodes CASSLTGQGMIETQYF.

This clone was counted a single time. This chain joins TRBV6-4 and TRBJ2-4; D could derive from TRBD1 or TRBD2 (5 bases each). The germline V gene has CDR1 MRHNA and CDR2 SNTAGT. The CDR3 sequence is 19 residues long. The ends were cut back, 5 bases at V and 0 bases at J, with 23 bases in the middle. The CDR3 loop is CASSPFRGREFLAKNIQYF. Here the CDR3 DNA reads TGTGCCAGCAGTCCGTTCCGGGGACGGGAATTTCTAGCCAAAAACATTCAGTACTTC.

The V gene is TRBV2, the J gene TRBJ2-3; 16 bases are shared with TRBD2. The CDR3 runs 17 residues. Trimming took 7 bases from V and 2 from J; bases not matched to a gene: 6. The germline V gene has CDR1 SNHLY and CDR2 FYNNEI. CDR3 bases: TGTGCCAGCACCTTGGGACTAGCGGGAGGGCTCACAGATACGCAGTATTTT. As protein: CASTLGLAGGLTDTQYF.

Notes on this clone: In the same sample, other DNA sequences code for this CDR3. V is TRBV6-6 and J is TRBJ2-2, with a tentative D call TRBD2 (5 bases). The germline gives CDR1 MNHNY, CDR2 SVGAGI (reference sequence). V was shortened by 2 bases and J by 4 bases, with 5 bases between the two germline ends. The CDR3 sequence is 13 residues long. For the CDR3, the DNA is TGTGCCAGCAGTTACGAGGGCACCGGGGAGCTGTTTTTT. Translating it yields CASSYEGTGELFF.